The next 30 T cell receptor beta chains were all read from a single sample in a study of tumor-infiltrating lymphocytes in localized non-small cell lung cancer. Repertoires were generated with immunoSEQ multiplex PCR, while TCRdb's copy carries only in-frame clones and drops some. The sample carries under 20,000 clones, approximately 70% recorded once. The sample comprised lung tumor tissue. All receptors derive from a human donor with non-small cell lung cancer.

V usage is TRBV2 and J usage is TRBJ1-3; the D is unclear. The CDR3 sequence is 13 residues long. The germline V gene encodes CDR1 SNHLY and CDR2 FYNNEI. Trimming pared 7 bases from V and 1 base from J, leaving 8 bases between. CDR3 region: CASNQISGNTIYF. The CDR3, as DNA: TGTGCCAGCAATCAGATTTCTGGAAACACCATATATTTT.

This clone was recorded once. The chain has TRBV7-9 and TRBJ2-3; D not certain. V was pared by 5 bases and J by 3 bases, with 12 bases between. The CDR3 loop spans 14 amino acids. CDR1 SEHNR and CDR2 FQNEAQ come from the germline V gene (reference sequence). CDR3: CASSLDWLTDTQYF. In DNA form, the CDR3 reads TGTGCCAGCAGCCTTGACTGGCTAACAGATACGCAGTATTTT.

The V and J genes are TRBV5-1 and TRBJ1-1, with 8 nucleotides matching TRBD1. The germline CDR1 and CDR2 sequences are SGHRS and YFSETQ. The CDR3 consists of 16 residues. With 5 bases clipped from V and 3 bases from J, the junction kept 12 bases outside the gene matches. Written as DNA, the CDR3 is TGCGCCAGCAGTTGGACCACAGGGGGAACGGACACTGAAGCTTTCTTT. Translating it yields CASSWTTGGTDTEAFF. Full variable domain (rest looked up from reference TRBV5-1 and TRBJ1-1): KAGVTQTPRYLIKTRGQQVTLSCSPISGHRSVSWYQQTPGQGLQFLFEYFSETQRNKGNFPGRFSGRQFSNSRSEMNVSTLELGDSALYLCASSWTTGGTDTEAFFGQGTRLTVV.

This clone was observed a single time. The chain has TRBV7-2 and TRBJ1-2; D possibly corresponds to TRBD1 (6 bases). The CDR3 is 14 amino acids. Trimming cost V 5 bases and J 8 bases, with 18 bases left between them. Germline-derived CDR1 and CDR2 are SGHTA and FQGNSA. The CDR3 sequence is CASSPRGGGGGYTF. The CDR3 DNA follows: TGTGCCAGCAGCCCCCGTGGGGGGGGCGGGGGCTACACCTTC.

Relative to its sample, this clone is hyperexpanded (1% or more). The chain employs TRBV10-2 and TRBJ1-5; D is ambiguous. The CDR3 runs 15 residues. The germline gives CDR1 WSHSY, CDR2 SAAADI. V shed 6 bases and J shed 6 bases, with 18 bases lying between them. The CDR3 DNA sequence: TGCGCCAGCAGCCCGGAAGGTGCGGAGAGTCAGCCCCAGCATTTT. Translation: CASSPEGAESQPQHF.

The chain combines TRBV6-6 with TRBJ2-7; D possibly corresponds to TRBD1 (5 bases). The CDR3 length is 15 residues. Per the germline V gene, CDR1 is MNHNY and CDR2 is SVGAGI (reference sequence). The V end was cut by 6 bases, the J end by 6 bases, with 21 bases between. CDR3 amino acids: CASRRRLQDSLEQYF. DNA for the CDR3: TGTGCCAGCAGACGACGATTACAGGATAGCCTCGAGCAGTACTTC.

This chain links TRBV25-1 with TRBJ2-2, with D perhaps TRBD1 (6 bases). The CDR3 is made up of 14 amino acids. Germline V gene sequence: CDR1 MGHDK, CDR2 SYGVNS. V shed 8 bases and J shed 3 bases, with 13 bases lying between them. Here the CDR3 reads CASRMGADTGELFF. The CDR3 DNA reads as TGTGCCAGCCGGATGGGGGCAGACACCGGGGAGCTGTTTTTT.

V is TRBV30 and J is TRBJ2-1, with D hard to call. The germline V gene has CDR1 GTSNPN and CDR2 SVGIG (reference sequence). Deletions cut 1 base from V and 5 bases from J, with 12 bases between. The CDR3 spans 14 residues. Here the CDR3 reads CAWSGLGRNNEQFF. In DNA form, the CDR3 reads TGTGCCTGGAGTGGGCTAGGAAGAAACAATGAGCAGTTCTTC. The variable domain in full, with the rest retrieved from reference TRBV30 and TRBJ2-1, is SQTIHQWPATLVQPVGSPLSLECTVEGTSNPNLYWYRQAAGRGLQLLFYSVGIGQISSEVPQNLSASRPQDRQFILSSKKLLLSDSGFYLCAWSGLGRNNEQFFGPGTRLTVL.

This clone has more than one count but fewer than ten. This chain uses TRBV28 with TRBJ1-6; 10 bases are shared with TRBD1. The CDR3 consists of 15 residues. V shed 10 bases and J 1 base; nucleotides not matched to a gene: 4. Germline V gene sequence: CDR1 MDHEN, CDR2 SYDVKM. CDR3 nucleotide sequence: TGTGCCATAGGACAGGGGGATTCCTATAATTCACCCCTCCACTTT. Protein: CAIGQGDSYNSPLHF.

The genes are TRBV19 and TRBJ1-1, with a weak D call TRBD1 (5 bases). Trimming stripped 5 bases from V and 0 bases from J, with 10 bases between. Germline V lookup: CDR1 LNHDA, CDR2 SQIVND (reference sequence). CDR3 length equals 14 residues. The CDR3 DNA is TGTGCCAGTAGTCAAAGGGACTTGAACACTGAAGCTTTCTTT. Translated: CASSQRDLNTEAFF.

Written as DNA, the CDR3 is TGTGCCAGTAGTCCCGGCAGGGGGCCTAAGAGCACAGATACGCAGTATTTT. Protein: CASSPGRGPKSTDTQYF. The chain recombines TRBV19 with TRBJ2-3; the match to TRBD1 covers 8 bases. There are 17 residues in the CDR3. Unmatched junction bases numbered 10, after V lost 5 bases and J lost 0 bases. The germline CDR1 and CDR2 sequences are LNHDA and SQIVND (reference sequence).

In DNA, the CDR3 is TGTGCCAGCAGTGGCCGCTGGGGCGGGAAGACCTACGAGCAGTACTTC. Translating gives CASSGRWGGKTYEQYF. V is TRBV2 and J is TRBJ2-7, with a tentative D call TRBD2 (6 bases). The CDR3 is 16 amino acids. Trimming removed 4 bases at V and 2 bases at J, with 18 bases between. In germline, CDR1 is SNHLY, CDR2 FYNNEI.

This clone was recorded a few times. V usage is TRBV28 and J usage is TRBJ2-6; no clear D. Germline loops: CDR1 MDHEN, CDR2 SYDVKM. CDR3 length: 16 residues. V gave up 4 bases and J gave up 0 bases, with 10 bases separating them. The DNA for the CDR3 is TGTGCCAGCAGTTCTTCCGGGCGCTCTGGGGCCAACGTCCTGACTTTC. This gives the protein CASSSSGRSGANVLTF.

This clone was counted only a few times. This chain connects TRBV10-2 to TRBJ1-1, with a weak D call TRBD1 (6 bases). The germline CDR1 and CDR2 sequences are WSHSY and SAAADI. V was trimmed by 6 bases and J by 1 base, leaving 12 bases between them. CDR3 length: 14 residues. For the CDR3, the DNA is TGCGCCAGCAGCCAGGGGCCGCCGAACACTGAAGCTTTCTTT. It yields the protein CASSQGPPNTEAFF.

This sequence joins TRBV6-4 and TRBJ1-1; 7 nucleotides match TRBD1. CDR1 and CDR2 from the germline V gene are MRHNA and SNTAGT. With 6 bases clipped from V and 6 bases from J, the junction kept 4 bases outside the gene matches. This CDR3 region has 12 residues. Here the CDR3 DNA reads TGTGCCAGCAGACAGGGGAATTCTGAAGCTTTCTTT. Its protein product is CASRQGNSEAFF.

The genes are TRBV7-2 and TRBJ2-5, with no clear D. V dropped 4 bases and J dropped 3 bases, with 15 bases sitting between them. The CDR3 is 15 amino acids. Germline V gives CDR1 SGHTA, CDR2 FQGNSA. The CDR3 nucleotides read TGTGCCAGCAGCTACGCCCAGCTTCGGGAAGAGACCCAGTACTTC. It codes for CASSYAQLREETQYF.

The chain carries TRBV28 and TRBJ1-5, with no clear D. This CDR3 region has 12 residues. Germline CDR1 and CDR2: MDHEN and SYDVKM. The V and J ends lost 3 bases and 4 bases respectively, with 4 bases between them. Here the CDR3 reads CASSLANQPQHF. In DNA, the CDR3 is TGTGCCAGCAGTTTGGCGAATCAGCCCCAGCATTTT.

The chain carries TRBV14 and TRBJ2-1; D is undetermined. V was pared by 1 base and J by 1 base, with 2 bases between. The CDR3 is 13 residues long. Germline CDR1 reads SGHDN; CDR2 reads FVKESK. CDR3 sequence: CASSQGSYNEQFF. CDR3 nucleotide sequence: TGTGCCAGCAGCCAAGGGTCCTACAATGAGCAGTTCTTC.

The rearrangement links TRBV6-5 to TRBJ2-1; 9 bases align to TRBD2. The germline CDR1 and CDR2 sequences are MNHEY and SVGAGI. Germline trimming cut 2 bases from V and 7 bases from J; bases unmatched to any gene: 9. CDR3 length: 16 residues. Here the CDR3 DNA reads TGTGCCAGCAGTTACGTGGGTAGCGGGAGAGGGAATGAGCAGTTCTTC. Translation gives CASSYVGSGRGNEQFF.

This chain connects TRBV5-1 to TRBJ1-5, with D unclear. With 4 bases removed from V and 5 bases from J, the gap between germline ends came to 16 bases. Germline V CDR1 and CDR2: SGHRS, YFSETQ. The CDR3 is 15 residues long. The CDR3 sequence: CASSVGLDPDQPQHF. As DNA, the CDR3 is TGCGCCAGCAGCGTTGGGTTGGATCCCGATCAGCCCCAGCATTTT.

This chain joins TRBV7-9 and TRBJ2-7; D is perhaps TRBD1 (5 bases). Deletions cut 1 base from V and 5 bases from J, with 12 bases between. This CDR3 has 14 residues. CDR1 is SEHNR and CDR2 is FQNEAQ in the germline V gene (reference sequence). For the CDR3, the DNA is TGTGCCAGCAGCTTAGGATCTTCAGGGAACGAGCAGTACTTC. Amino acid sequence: CASSLGSSGNEQYF.

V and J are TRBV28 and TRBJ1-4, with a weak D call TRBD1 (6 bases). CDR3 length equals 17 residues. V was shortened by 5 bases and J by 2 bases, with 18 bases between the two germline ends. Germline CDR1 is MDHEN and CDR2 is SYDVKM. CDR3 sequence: CASSPRGALGTNEKLFF. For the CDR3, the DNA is TGTGCCAGCAGTCCCCGGGGGGCTCTAGGGACTAATGAAAAACTGTTTTTT.

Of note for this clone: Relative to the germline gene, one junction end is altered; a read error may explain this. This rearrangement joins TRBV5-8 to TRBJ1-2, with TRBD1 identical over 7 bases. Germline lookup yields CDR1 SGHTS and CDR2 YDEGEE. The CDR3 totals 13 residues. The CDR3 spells CASSQKTGRGYTF. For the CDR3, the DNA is TGCGCCAGCAGCCAGAAGACAGGGCGAGGCTACACCTTC.

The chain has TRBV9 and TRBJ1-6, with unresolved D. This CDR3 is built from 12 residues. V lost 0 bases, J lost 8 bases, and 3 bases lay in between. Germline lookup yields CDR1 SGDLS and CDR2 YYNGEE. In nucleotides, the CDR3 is TGTGCCAGCAGCGTAGACGATTCACCCCTCCACTTT. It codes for CASSVDDSPLHF.

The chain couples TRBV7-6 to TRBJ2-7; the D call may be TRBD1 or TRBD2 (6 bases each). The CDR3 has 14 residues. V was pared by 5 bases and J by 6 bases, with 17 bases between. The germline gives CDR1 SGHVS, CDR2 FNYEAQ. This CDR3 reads CASSPARGAGEQYF. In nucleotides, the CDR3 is TGTGCCAGCAGCCCGGCGAGGGGGGCGGGCGAGCAGTACTTC.

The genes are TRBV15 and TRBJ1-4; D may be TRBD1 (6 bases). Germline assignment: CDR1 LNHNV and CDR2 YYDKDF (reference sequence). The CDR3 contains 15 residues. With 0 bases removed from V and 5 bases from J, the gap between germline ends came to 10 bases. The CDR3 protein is CATSRDLGGNEKLFF. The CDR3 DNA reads TGTGCCACCAGCAGAGATTTAGGGGGGAATGAAAAACTGTTTTTT.

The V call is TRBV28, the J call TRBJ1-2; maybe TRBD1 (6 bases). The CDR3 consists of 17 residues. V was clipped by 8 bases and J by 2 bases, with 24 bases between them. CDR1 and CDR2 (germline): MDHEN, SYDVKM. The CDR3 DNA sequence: TGTGCCAGCGACTCCCTAGGGGGTAGGGCGGGGAACTATGGCTACACCTTC. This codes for CASDSLGGRAGNYGYTF.

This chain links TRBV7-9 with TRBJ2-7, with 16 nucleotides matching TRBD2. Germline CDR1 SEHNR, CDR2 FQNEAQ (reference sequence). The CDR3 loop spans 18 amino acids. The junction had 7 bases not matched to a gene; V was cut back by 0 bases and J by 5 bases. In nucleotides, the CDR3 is TGTGCCAGCAGCTTAGCTGGGACTAGCGGGAGGGCCGTAGACGAGCAGTACTTC. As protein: CASSLAGTSGRAVDEQYF.

The CDR3 coding sequence is TGTGCCAGCAGTGCCCACAGCTATGGCTACACCTTC. Its translation is CASSAHSYGYTF. The V gene is TRBV25-1, the J gene TRBJ1-2; D ambiguous. The CDR3 totals 12 residues. Trimming cost V 4 bases and J 4 bases, with 7 bases left between them. In germline, CDR1 is MGHDK, CDR2 SYGVNS.

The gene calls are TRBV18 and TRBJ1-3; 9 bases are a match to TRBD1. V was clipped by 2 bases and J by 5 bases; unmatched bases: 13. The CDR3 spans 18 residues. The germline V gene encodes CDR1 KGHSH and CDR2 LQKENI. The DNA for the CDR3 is TGTGCCAGCTCACCAGTCGTCCCGACAACAGGGGGCAGAAACACCATATATTTT. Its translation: CASSPVVPTTGGRNTIYF.